A selection of T cell receptor beta chains follows, all from one sample in a study of response to subunit inactivated influenza vaccine. Using its own MiXCR run on the RT-PCR reads, TCRdb lists one record per CDR3 protein. This sample has a few hundred thousand distinct CDR3 sequences; 9.5% to 15% occur once, and the top ten carry about 8%. The sequences come from non-naive T cells sorted from PBMCs, collected about 14 days before vaccination. Receptor source: a man between 50 and 59 years old who received an inactivated influenza vaccine. CDR3s include the opening cysteine and the closing phenylalanine or tryptophan.

>TRBV19
CACSIVLSSGANVLTF
>TRBV3-1
CASSQARQGGSDTQYF
>TRBV6-5
CASSTTRETQYF
>TRBV7-9
CASSLNTDNSPLHF
>TRBV2
CASRNSFANYGYTF
>TRBV6-5
CASSYRGAGELFF
>TRBV18
CASSMGNDEKLFF
>TRBV3-1
CASRAGPMIYGYTF
>TRBV14
CASSSSGTDVQQYF
>TRBV25-1
CASSEGGWSGDTEAFF
>TRBV27
CASMRQASSYEQYF
>TRBV27
CASSRGMGDALEDTQYF
>TRBV6-1
CASSESVAGQYNEQFF
>TRBV7-9
CASSLGQGAFQPQHF
>TRBV27
CASSFEGETEAFF
>TRBV20-1
CSAGLGLYAFF
>TRBV19
CASSIRTGIGAEAFF
>TRBV5-1
CASSFFVREHGYTF
>TRBV2
CASSSDRNYGYTF
>TRBV12-3/TRBV12-4
CASSLEAGLYTEAFF
>TRBV5-1
CASSSEGQGWDGYTF
>TRBV20-1
CSASAAKVGYEQYF
>TRBV5-5
CASSFGTDYGYTF
>TRBV6-2/TRBV6-3
CASKMGLAGRNEQFF
>TRBV28
CASSLRLGRGSSYNEQFF
>TRBV5-6
CASSLVSGGLKNIQYF
>TRBV28
CASSPGQGAGSPLHF
>TRBV24-1
CATGGGGQPQHF